These T cell receptor beta chains were read from a single sample in a study of control samples from healthy donors and cancer patients. The method was immunoSEQ multiplex PCR; TCRdb's version includes in-frame clones alone and lacks a portion of them. The data show about 28,000 clones, roughly 78% seen once. Sequenced sample: PBMCs. The receptors were gathered from a man in his sixties with head and neck cancer. Each CDR3 is given with its conserved first and last residue. D genes are given only for firm matches.

j_call v_call cdr3_length d_call cdr3_nt cdr3_aa
TRBJ1-1 TRBV11-2 13 TRBD1 TGTGCCAGCAGCTTCGACAGGGCCACTGAAGCTTTCTTT CASSFDRATEAFF
TRBJ1-6 TRBV27 16 NA TGTGCCAGCAGTCCCGTAGGGAGCTCCTATAATTCACCCCTCCACTTT CASSPVGSSYNSPLHF
TRBJ2-1 TRBV6-5 15 TRBD1 TGTGCCAACTCTCCGGGACAGGGTGGAACGGGTGAGCAGTTCTTC CANSPGQGGTGEQFF
TRBJ2-1 TRBV27 15 NA TGTGCCAGCAGTTTAATCGGGATCTCCTACAATGAGCAGTTCTTC CASSLIGISYNEQFF
TRBJ2-2 TRBV6-5 14 TRBD2 TGTGCCAGCAGGGGATGGGGAGGGACCGGGGAGCTGTTTTTT CASRGWGGTGELFF
TRBJ2-7 TRBV13 15 TRBD2 TGTGCCAGCAGCCGTCCCACTAGCGGGAGTATCGAGCAGTACTTC CASSRPTSGSIEQYF
TRBJ2-1 TRBV14 11 NA TGTGCCAGCAGCCAAGCGGATGAGCAGTTCTTC CASSQADEQFF
TRBJ2-6 TRBV30 17 TRBD1 TGTGCCTGGAATTCCGGGACAGGGGGCTCTGGGGCCAACGTCCTGACTTTC CAWNSGTGGSGANVLTF
TRBJ2-7 TRBV7-9 15 TRBD1 TGTGCCAGCAGCCCACGGACAGGGGGCTCCTACGAGCAGTACTTC CASSPRTGGSYEQYF
TRBJ2-7 TRBV28 14 NA TGTGCCAGCAGTTTAAGCTACAGCCCCTACGAGCAGTACTTC CASSLSYSPYEQYF
TRBJ2-3 TRBV18 15 TRBD1 TGTGCCAGCTCACCATACGGGACAGGGGGAGATACGCAGTATTTT CASSPYGTGGDTQYF
TRBJ2-1 TRBV6-2/TRBV6-3 17 TRBD2 TGTGCCAGCAGCCGGGGATTAGCTAGCGGATCCTACAATGAGCAGTTCTTC CASSRGLASGSYNEQFF